A selection of T cell receptor beta chains follows, all from one sample in a study of identical twins. TCRdb processed the 5' RACE reads anew with MiXCR; each CDR3 protein has one entry. Among about 530,000 distinct CDR3 sequences, 13% to 15% were seen once, and the ten largest hold about 0.4%. A further study also used this sample, focusing on yellow fever vaccine responses in identical twins.

Sequencing was performed on CD4+ T cells sorted from blood. These receptors came from a woman aged 18-29 years in good health. Both conserved end residues are part of each CDR3. D genes are given only for firm matches. Expanded clones are given a class, and other clones once, few, many or no size at all.

V: TRBV5-1; D: NA; J: TRBJ2-5; size: few; CDR3: CASSPTGGEETQYF; DNA: TGCGCCAGCAGTCCAACAGGGGGGGAAGAGACCCAGTACTTC
V: TRBV4-1; D: NA; J: TRBJ1-5; size: few; CDR3: CASSLDSSNSNQPQHF; DNA: TGCGCCAGCAGCCTCGACAGTAGTAATAGCAATCAGCCCCAGCATTTT
V: TRBV12-3/TRBV12-4; D: TRBD2; J: TRBJ2-5; size: NA; CDR3: CASSSRTSGNQETQYF; DNA: TGTGCCAGCAGTTCTCGGACTAGCGGGAACCAAGAGACCCAGTACTTC
V: TRBV19; D: TRBD1; J: TRBJ2-4; size: few; CDR3: CASSSRTGWDIQYF; DNA: TGTGCCAGTAGTTCAAGGACAGGTTGGGACATTCAGTACTTC
V: TRBV6-5; D: NA; J: TRBJ2-7; size: few; CDR3: CASSYGGNRAPYEQYF; DNA: TGTGCCAGCAGTTACGGTGGAAACAGGGCCCCCTACGAGCAGTACTTC
V: TRBV28; D: TRBD1; J: TRBJ2-7; size: NA; CDR3: CASSPPPGQGPYEQYF; DNA: TGTGCCAGCAGTCCCCCTCCGGGACAGGGTCCCTACGAGCAGTACTTC
V: TRBV15; D: NA; J: TRBJ1-1; size: NA; CDR3: CATSAGTVNTEAFF; DNA: TGTGCCACCAGCGCCGGGACGGTGAACACTGAAGCTTTCTTT
V: TRBV20-1; D: NA; J: TRBJ2-1; size: few; CDR3: CSARDLFVDEQFF; DNA: TGCAGTGCGCGGGACCTATTTGTCGATGAGCAGTTCTTC
V: TRBV11-1; D: TRBD2; J: TRBJ2-1; size: NA; CDR3: CASSSLIAGRSYNEQFF; DNA: TGTGCCAGCAGCTCCCTCATAGCGGGGAGGTCCTACAATGAGCAGTTCTTC
V: TRBV28; D: NA; J: TRBJ2-1; size: NA; CDR3: CASSPPLPYNEQFF; DNA: TGTGCCAGCAGTCCACCACTACCCTACAATGAGCAGTTCTTC
V: TRBV5-1; D: NA; J: TRBJ1-1; size: many; CDR3: CASSGMTGNTEAFF; DNA: TGCGCCAGCAGCGGAATGACAGGGAACACTGAAGCTTTCTTT
V: TRBV7-6; D: TRBD2; J: TRBJ2-1; size: few; CDR3: CASSLGGTSEYREQFF; DNA: TGTGCCAGCAGCCTAGGTGGGACTAGCGAGTATCGCGAGCAGTTCTTC
V: TRBV4-2; D: TRBD2; J: TRBJ2-7; size: few; CDR3: CASSQTSGSQYEQYF; DNA: TGTGCCAGCAGCCAGACTAGCGGGAGCCAGTACGAGCAGTACTTC
V: TRBV5-1; D: TRBD2; J: TRBJ2-6; size: few; CDR3: CASSLAAFGRGASGANVLTF; DNA: TGCGCCAGCAGCTTGGCCGCGTTTGGGAGGGGAGCATCTGGGGCCAACGTCCTGACTTTC
V: TRBV3-1; D: NA; J: TRBJ1-4; size: NA; CDR3: CASSQSLKTPHGGEKLFF; DNA: TGTGCCAGCAGCCAATCGTTGAAGACGCCCCATGGGGGTGAAAAACTGTTTTTT
V: TRBV20-1; D: NA; J: TRBJ2-1; size: NA; CDR3: CSADARAYNEQFF; DNA: TGCAGTGCCGATGCCCGGGCCTACAATGAGCAGTTCTTC
V: TRBV11-2; D: TRBD2; J: TRBJ2-3; size: NA; CDR3: CASSFFLPLSAGGRSTDTQYF; DNA: TGTGCCAGCAGCTTTTTCCTTCCCCTTTCCGCGGGAGGACGTAGCACAGATACGCAGTATTTT
V: TRBV5-1; D: NA; J: TRBJ2-5; size: once; CDR3: CASSSEWGAAQYF; DNA: TGCGCCAGCAGCTCGGAGTGGGGGGCGGCCCAGTACTTC
V: TRBV12-3/TRBV12-4; D: NA; J: TRBJ2-5; size: NA; CDR3: CASSLAGRGVTQYF; DNA: TGTGCCAGCAGTTTAGCGGGTAGGGGAGTGACCCAGTACTTC
V: TRBV7-9; D: NA; J: TRBJ2-2; size: few; CDR3: CASSPGPRSANTGELFF; DNA: TGTGCCAGCAGCCCTGGGCCCCGGTCGGCGAACACCGGGGAGCTGTTTTTT
V: TRBV5-1; D: NA; J: TRBJ2-7; size: few; CDR3: CASSLGGEGAVSSYEQYF; DNA: TGCGCCAGCAGCTTAGGTGGCGAGGGAGCGGTCTCCTCCTACGAGCAGTACTTC
V: TRBV20-1; D: NA; J: TRBJ1-1; size: few; CDR3: CSARVADGGRVSEAFF; DNA: TGCAGTGCTAGAGTCGCAGATGGGGGACGCGTATCTGAAGCTTTCTTT
V: TRBV21-1; D: NA; J: TRBJ2-2; size: NA; CDR3: CASSKGPRPGQTNTGELFF; DNA: TGTGCCAGCAGCAAAGGGCCCCGACCGGGACAGACGAACACCGGGGAGCTGTTTTTT
V: TRBV6-4; D: TRBD1; J: TRBJ2-1; size: NA; CDR3: CASRGQGALGEQFF; DNA: TGTGCCAGCAGAGGACAGGGGGCGCTGGGTGAGCAGTTCTTC
V: TRBV14; D: NA; J: TRBJ1-1; size: many; CDR3: CASSHGSSTEAFF; DNA: TGTGCCAGCAGCCATGGATCGTCCACTGAAGCTTTCTTT
V: TRBV12-5; D: NA; J: TRBJ2-3; size: once; CDR3: CASGLDSNTDTQYF; DNA: TGTGCTAGTGGTTTGGACAGCAATACAGATACGCAGTATTTT
V: TRBV5-1; D: NA; J: TRBJ2-2; size: NA; CDR3: CASSFGSSGFTGELFF; DNA: TGCGCCAGCAGCTTCGGGTCTTCAGGTTTCACCGGGGAGCTGTTTTTT
V: TRBV7-9; D: NA; J: TRBJ2-1; size: few; CDR3: CASSLGASGWNNEQFF; DNA: TGTGCCAGCAGCTTAGGAGCGTCAGGGTGGAACAATGAGCAGTTCTTC
V: TRBV12-3/TRBV12-4; D: NA; J: TRBJ1-2; size: NA; CDR3: CASSLAGRANYGYTF; DNA: TGTGCCAGCAGTTTAGCCGGCAGGGCTAACTATGGCTACACCTTC
V: TRBV29-1; D: TRBD1; J: TRBJ1-2; size: few; CDR3: CSVGDRDFGYTF; DNA: TGCAGCGTCGGGGACAGGGATTTCGGCTACACCTTC
V: TRBV20-1; D: TRBD1; J: TRBJ2-5; size: few; CDR3: CSAARGQAKETQYF; DNA: TGCAGTGCTGCGCGGGGACAGGCTAAAGAGACCCAGTACTTC
V: TRBV10-3; D: TRBD2; J: TRBJ2-1; size: NA; CDR3: CAISGGFAGGPYNEQFF; DNA: TGTGCCATCAGTGGGGGGTTCGCGGGGGGGCCCTACAATGAGCAGTTCTTC
V: TRBV20-1; D: TRBD1; J: TRBJ1-1; size: NA; CDR3: CRTPAGPGGNEAFF; DNA: TGCAGGACCCCCGCCGGGCCAGGGGGCAATGAAGCTTTCTTT
V: TRBV12-3/TRBV12-4; D: NA; J: TRBJ1-5; size: NA; CDR3: CASRITGLNQPQHF; DNA: TGTGCCAGCAGGATAACAGGGCTAAATCAGCCCCAGCATTTT
V: TRBV7-8; D: NA; J: TRBJ2-5; size: few; CDR3: CASSLTSIQETQYF; DNA: TGTGCCAGCAGCTTAACCTCCATCCAAGAGACCCAGTACTTC
V: TRBV7-9; D: NA; J: TRBJ1-1; size: NA; CDR3: CASSSSPGLEAFF; DNA: TGTGCCAGCAGCTCATCTCCGGGCCTAGAAGCTTTCTTT
V: TRBV29-1; D: NA; J: TRBJ1-4; size: NA; CDR3: CSVRGAGATNEKLFF; DNA: TGCAGCGTTCGTGGAGCTGGAGCAACTAATGAAAAACTGTTTTTT
V: TRBV10-3; D: TRBD1; J: TRBJ2-2; size: many; CDR3: CATLGQANTGELFF; DNA: TGTGCCACACTTGGACAGGCGAACACCGGGGAGCTGTTTTTT
V: TRBV12-5; D: TRBD2; J: TRBJ2-7; size: NA; CDR3: CASGRRTSGSNEQYF; DNA: TGTGCTAGTGGCCGGAGGACTAGCGGGAGTAACGAGCAGTACTTC
V: TRBV20-1; D: TRBD1; J: TRBJ1-2; size: NA; CDR3: CSAIVGQGIGGYTF; DNA: TGCAGTGCTATAGTAGGACAGGGAATAGGCGGCTACACCTTC
V: TRBV5-1; D: NA; J: TRBJ1-1; size: few; CDR3: CASSFGDTNTEAFF; DNA: TGCGCCAGCAGCTTCGGGGACACAAACACTGAAGCTTTCTTT
V: TRBV5-1; D: TRBD2; J: TRBJ2-7; size: many; CDR3: CASSLGTSEYSYEQYF; DNA: TGCGCCAGCAGCTTAGGGACTAGCGAATACTCCTACGAGCAGTACTTC
V: TRBV25-1; D: NA; J: TRBJ2-1; size: NA; CDR3: CASSYTYRLSSYNEQFF; DNA: TGTGCCAGCAGTTACACCTACAGGCTTAGCTCCTACAATGAGCAGTTCTTC
V: TRBV12-3/TRBV12-4; D: NA; J: TRBJ1-6; size: few; CDR3: CASCSREQGNSPLHF; DNA: TGTGCCAGCTGTTCTCGGGAACAGGGAAATTCACCCCTCCACTTT
V: TRBV5-1; D: TRBD1; J: TRBJ1-4; size: NA; CDR3: CASSPGGSLNEKLFF; DNA: TGCGCCAGCAGCCCAGGGGGAAGCCTCAATGAAAAACTGTTTTTT
V: TRBV12-3/TRBV12-4; D: TRBD1; J: TRBJ2-6; size: many; CDR3: CASSLGQGASGANVLTF; DNA: TGTGCCAGCAGTTTGGGACAGGGTGCGTCTGGGGCCAACGTCCTGACTTTC
V: TRBV27; D: NA; J: TRBJ2-7; size: few; CDR3: CASSFGGVLYEQYF; DNA: TGTGCCAGCAGTTTCGGAGGGGTTCTCTACGAGCAGTACTTC
V: TRBV7-8; D: NA; J: TRBJ2-2; size: many; CDR3: CASSLGSGGNTGELFF; DNA: TGTGCCAGCAGCTTAGGTTCTGGGGGAAATACCGGGGAGCTGTTTTTT
V: TRBV7-2; D: NA; J: TRBJ2-4; size: few; CDR3: CASSLIPLSFLYF; DNA: TGTGCCAGCAGCTTAATCCCACTGTCGTTCTTGTACTTC
V: TRBV29-1; D: NA; J: TRBJ2-1; size: many; CDR3: CSVERQIHEQFF; DNA: TGCAGCGTGGAGAGACAGATCCATGAGCAGTTCTTC
V: TRBV5-1; D: TRBD2; J: TRBJ2-1; size: few; CDR3: CASSRGGLGLAGDNEQFF; DNA: TGCGCCAGCAGCCGGGGGGGGCTGGGACTAGCGGGAGACAATGAGCAGTTCTTC
V: TRBV12-3/TRBV12-4; D: NA; J: TRBJ1-5; size: few; CDR3: CASRDSGLGNQPQHF; DNA: TGTGCCAGCAGGGACTCGGGGTTAGGTAATCAGCCCCAGCATTTT
V: TRBV20-1; D: NA; J: TRBJ2-2; size: NA; CDR3: CSAAGGGGELFF; DNA: TGCAGTGCGGCAGGGGGGGGCGGGGAGCTGTTTTTT
V: TRBV28; D: NA; J: TRBJ1-4; size: NA; CDR3: CASSSPQRTHEKLFF; DNA: TGTGCCAGCAGTTCCCCACAGCGGACCCATGAAAAACTGTTTTTT
V: TRBV29-1; D: TRBD2; J: TRBJ2-7; size: many; CDR3: CSVPHSGSSGEQYF; DNA: TGCAGCGTCCCGCATAGCGGGAGCAGTGGCGAGCAGTACTTC
V: TRBV20-1; D: NA; J: TRBJ2-7; size: NA; CDR3: CSATPTGTPWDEQYF; DNA: TGCAGTGCTACCCCGACCGGGACCCCCTGGGACGAGCAGTACTTC